This T cell receptor (beta chain) was captured in a study of blood T cell repertoires in COVID-19. Study as a whole: Acute-phase and convalescent COVID-19 samples originated in the United States, Italy and Spain. The cDNA or gDNA used as material had been derived from T cells, B-cell-depleted T cells, or PBMCs.

The CDR3 sequence is 15 residues long. Germline V gene sequence: CDR1 LNHNV, CDR2 YYDKDF (reference sequence). V gave up 5 bases and J gave up 3 bases; unmatched junction bases: 7. Authors' data handling: Counts of nucleated cells, estimated from reference gene primer amplification, were obtained. Libraries were prepared by immunoSEQ multiplex PCR; TCRdb keeps only in-frame clonotypes and omits some of them. V and J calls and clone size are copied from that table; D and trimming were computed from the DNA. The table records about 75,000 clones, almost 90% of them present only once. The chain combines TRBV15 with TRBJ1-2, with 9 bases aligning to TRBD1. The TCR sequence derives from a human donor in a cohort sampled during active COVID-19. Sample: peripheral blood. The CDR3 DNA reads as TGTGCCACCAGCGTAGGGACAGGGAGAGACTATGGCTACACCTTC. It codes for CATSVGTGRDYGYTF.